These 24 T cell receptor beta chains were sequenced from one sample in a study of OX40 agonist ivuxolimab in advanced cancers. Using immunoSEQ multiplex PCR, the repertoire was profiled, and TCRdb retains in-frame clones only, with some absent. Among more than 50,000 clones listed, roughly 84% were seen once. Sequencing was performed on CD4+ or CD8+ T cells sorted from blood, taken in a trial of the OX40 agonist ivuxolimab. These receptors all stem from an adult with an advanced solid tumor such as melanoma, head and neck, liver or kidney cancer.

This chain connects TRBV10-3 to TRBJ1-4; D call uncertain. The CDR3 covers 15 residues. The V end lost 0 bases, the J end lost 5 bases, and 10 bases lay between the germline ends. In germline, CDR1 is ENHRY, CDR2 SYGVKD. The DNA of the CDR3 is TGTGCCATCAGTGAGTCGATGAGGGTAAATGAAAAACTGTTTTTT. Residues: CAISESMRVNEKLFF.

This chain joins TRBV2 and TRBJ2-1; D uncertain. The V gene's germline CDR1 is SNHLY and CDR2 FYNNEI. The CDR3 runs to 15 residues. With 7 bases removed from V and 0 bases from J, the gap between germline ends came to 13 bases. As DNA, the CDR3 is TGTGCCAGCATGAGCGCCAAGAGCTCCTACAATGAGCAGTTCTTC. Translation gives CASMSAKSSYNEQFF.

The gene calls are TRBV10-3 and TRBJ2-5, with 9 bases identical to TRBD2. Trimming removed 0 bases from V and 4 bases from J; junction bases left unmatched: 6. The CDR3 extends over 16 amino acids. The germline gives CDR1 ENHRY, CDR2 SYGVKD. The CDR3 sequence: CAISESSGRRVETQYF. The CDR3 region has the DNA TGTGCCATCAGTGAGTCTAGCGGGAGAAGAGTAGAGACCCAGTACTTC.

This clone was observed a single time. The V and J genes are TRBV30 and TRBJ2-7, with no clear D. This CDR3 is 12 amino acids long. Trimming removed 1 base at V and 7 bases at J, with 11 bases between. CDR1 and CDR2 from the germline V gene are GTSNPN and SVGIG (reference sequence). In nucleotides, the CDR3 is TGTGCCTGGAGTGAGATTCGTTGGGAGCAGTACTTC. Amino acids: CAWSEIRWEQYF.

In this sample, this clone is medium-sized. The V gene is TRBV5-4, the J gene TRBJ1-1; TRBD1 is a possible D gene (5 bases). The CDR3 is 14 amino acids. From germline, CDR1 is SGHNT and CDR2 YYREEE (reference sequence). V was clipped by 2 bases and J by 2 bases, with 10 bases between them. The DNA for the CDR3 is TGTGCCAGCAGCTTTAGCCAGGGTAACACTGAAGCTTTCTTT. Translating gives CASSFSQGNTEAFF.

This rearrangement joins TRBV27 to TRBJ2-7; no clear D gene. V gave up 3 bases and J gave up 4 bases, with 13 bases separating them. Per the germline V gene, CDR1 is MNHEY and CDR2 is SMNVEV (reference sequence). CDR3 size: 14 residues. CDR3 loop: CASSLARRSYEQYF. The CDR3 DNA reads as TGTGCCAGCAGTTTGGCCCGAAGGTCTTACGAGCAGTACTTC.

This clone was observed a few times. In DNA, the CDR3 is TGTGCCAGCAGTTTATCCGGGCGGGGGGATAGTGGCTACACCTTC. Translation: CASSLSGRGDSGYTF. The chain combines TRBV6-5 with TRBJ1-2; TRBD1 might be the D (5 bases). This CDR3 spans 15 amino acids. From germline, CDR1 is MNHEY and CDR2 SVGAGI. Trimming removed 4 bases from V and 7 bases from J, with 19 bases in between.

The gene calls are TRBV18 and TRBJ2-5; D tentatively reads TRBD1 or TRBD2 (6 bases each). Trimming left V 5 bases short and J 5 bases short, with 15 bases between. Germline-derived CDR1 and CDR2 are KGHSH and LQKENI. This CDR3 region has 14 residues. DNA for the CDR3: TGTGCCAGCTCATCAAGCCGGGGGCAGGAGACCCAGTACTTC. Amino acids: CASSSSRGQETQYF. Based on the CDR3 plus reference TRBV18 and TRBJ2-5, the full variable domain is NAGVMQNPRHLVRRRGQEARLRCSPMKGHSHVYWYRQLPEEGLKFMVYLQKENIIDESGMPKERFSAEFPKEGPSILRIQQVVRGDSAAYFCASSSSRGQETQYFGPGTRLLVL.

V and J are TRBV11-2 and TRBJ2-7; 7 bases map to TRBD2. V was pared by 7 bases and J by 1 base, with 10 bases of the junction left unmatched. Germline V gives CDR1 SGHAT, CDR2 FQNNGV. This CDR3 has 15 residues. CDR3 nucleotides: TGTGCCAGCACCGCCCGGGCTAGCGGTTCCTACGAGCAGTACTTC. This gives the protein CASTARASGSYEQYF.

The rearrangement joins TRBV5-1 to TRBJ2-7; TRBD1 matches 10 bases. Trimming cost V 4 bases and J 4 bases; bases outside gene matches: 8. The germline CDR1 and CDR2 sequences are SGHRS and YFSETQ. The CDR3 totals 15 residues. CDR3 amino acids: CASSPTGGIRYEQYF. As DNA, the CDR3 is TGCGCCAGCAGCCCGACAGGGGGCATCCGTTACGAGCAGTACTTC. Filled out from reference TRBV5-1 and TRBJ2-7, the complete variable domain reads KAGVTQTPRYLIKTRGQQVTLSCSPISGHRSVSWYQQTPGQGLQFLFEYFSETQRNKGNFPGRFSGRQFSNSRSEMNVSTLELGDSALYLCASSPTGGIRYEQYFGPGTRLTVT.

The chain uses TRBV28 and TRBJ2-1; TRBD2 aligns across 12 bases. Trimming took 9 bases from V and 9 from J; bases not matched to a gene: 9. Germline V CDR1 and CDR2: MDHEN, SYDVKM. The CDR3 runs 14 residues. The DNA of the CDR3 is TGTGCCAGTCTAGCGGGAGGGAGAAACGGTGAGCAGTTCTTC. Its protein product is CASLAGGRNGEQFF.

The rearrangement links TRBV4-2 to TRBJ2-7, with 7 bases fitting TRBD1. Germline-derived CDR1 and CDR2 are LGHNA and YNFKEQ. The V gene end was trimmed by 1 base and the J gene end by 6 bases; junction bases not matched to a gene: 6. The CDR3 length is 14 residues. The CDR3, as DNA: TGTGCCAGCAGCCAAGGTATAGGGGGCAGCGAGCAGTACTTC. Its protein is CASSQGIGGSEQYF.

The V call is TRBV28, the J call TRBJ2-7; 14 bases map to TRBD2. Germline CDR1 is MDHEN and CDR2 is SYDVKM. V dropped 6 bases and J dropped 3; count of bases not matched to a gene: 4. The CDR3 consists of 15 residues. The CDR3 region is CASRGLAGVLYEQYF. The CDR3 DNA reads TGTGCCAGCAGGGGACTAGCGGGAGTACTCTACGAGCAGTACTTC.

V is TRBV6-5 and J is TRBJ1-1; D unresolved. This CDR3 has 14 residues. The germline CDR1 and CDR2 sequences are MNHEY and SVGAGI. Deletions cut 5 bases from V and 11 bases from J, with 21 bases between. CDR3 coding DNA: TGTGCCAGCAGTGAAGACGTACGCACCCGGGAGGCTTTCTTT. It codes for CASSEDVRTREAFF.

The V call is TRBV2, the J call TRBJ2-2; the match to TRBD1 covers 9 bases. The V gene's germline CDR1 is SNHLY and CDR2 FYNNEI. Trimming took 7 bases from V and 3 from J; bases not matched to a gene: 15. The CDR3 spans 18 residues. For the CDR3, the DNA is TGTGCCAGCACCCCGGGACAGGGTGTTCGGTGGGACACCGGGGAGCTGTTTTTT. Amino acid sequence: CASTPGQGVRWDTGELFF.

The chain uses TRBV5-6 and TRBJ1-1; no firm D call. Germline CDR1 and CDR2: SGHDT and YYEEEE. The CDR3 has 13 amino acids. V was pared by 1 base and J by 0 bases, with 4 bases between. CDR3 residues: CASSLFLNTEAFF. For the CDR3, the DNA is TGTGCCAGCAGCTTGTTCTTGAACACTGAAGCTTTCTTT.

The V gene is TRBV5-8, the J gene TRBJ1-1; 7 bases are shared with TRBD1. The junction had 13 bases not matched to a gene; V was cut back by 1 base and J by 1 base. CDR1 SGHTS and CDR2 YDEGEE come from the germline V gene. The CDR3 is made up of 18 amino acids. The CDR3 reads CASSLLIWTGRGNTEAFF. The CDR3 coding sequence is TGTGCCAGCAGCTTGTTGATTTGGACAGGCCGGGGGAACACTGAAGCTTTCTTT. The variable domain in full, completed from reference TRBV5-8 and TRBJ1-1, reads EAGVTQSPTHLIKTRGQQATLRCSPISGHTSVYWYQQALGLGLQFLLWYDEGEERNRGNFPPRFSGRQFPNYSSELNVNALELEDSALYLCASSLLIWTGRGNTEAFFGQGTRLTVV.

The chain employs TRBV10-3 and TRBJ2-1; no clear D gene. Trimming left V 7 bases short and J 4 bases short, with 14 bases between. There are 14 residues in the CDR3. Looked up from germline, CDR1 is ENHRY and CDR2 is SYGVKD. The chain's CDR3 is CAITKELGYNEQFF. In DNA form, the CDR3 reads TGTGCCATCACTAAAGAATTGGGGTACAATGAGCAGTTCTTC.

The chain links TRBV7-9 to TRBJ2-2; 8 bases agree with TRBD1. There are 16 residues in the CDR3. Germline V CDR1 and CDR2: SEHNR, FQNEAQ (reference sequence). V shed 4 bases, J shed 4 bases, and the junction held 8 bases outside the gene matches. The CDR3 DNA follows: TGTGCCAGCAGCTCACCTTCAGGGGGCGGCACCGGGGAGCTGTTTTTT. It yields the protein CASSSPSGGGTGELFF.

J is TRBJ2-7 and V is TRBV5-5, with D hard to call. Trimming cost V 4 bases and J 3 bases, with 14 bases left between them. Germline CDR1 and CDR2: SGHKS and YYEKEE (reference sequence). This CDR3 has 14 residues. CDR3 sequence: CASSRGPENYEQYF. The CDR3 DNA reads TGTGCCAGCAGCCGCGGACCTGAGAACTACGAGCAGTACTTC.

V is TRBV5-1 and J is TRBJ2-3, with TRBD2 as a possible D gene (5 bases). Germline V gives CDR1 SGHRS, CDR2 YFSETQ. V dropped 3 bases and J dropped 1 base, with 12 bases sitting between them. This CDR3 spans 15 amino acids. Here the CDR3 DNA reads TGCGCCAGCAGCTCGGAGGACCCGGGCACAGATACGCAGTATTTT. Translation gives CASSSEDPGTDTQYF.

V and J are TRBV6-5 and TRBJ2-7; 8 bases align to TRBD2. J gave up 0 bases and V 6 bases, and 4 bases lay outside the gene matches. This CDR3 spans 14 amino acids. Germline V gene lookup returns CDR1 MNHEY and CDR2 SVGAGI. The CDR3 spells CASSDGGVSYEQYF. As DNA, the CDR3 is TGTGCCAGCAGCGACGGGGGGGTCTCCTACGAGCAGTACTTC.

The chain is built from TRBV7-2 and TRBJ1-1; no clear D. The CDR3 is 12 amino acids. Germline lookup yields CDR1 SGHTA and CDR2 FQGNSA. Trimming left V 1 base short and J 7 bases short, with 7 bases between. CDR3 sequence: CASSLGQIEAFF. CDR3 DNA: TGTGCCAGCAGCTTAGGGCAGATTGAAGCTTTCTTT.

The chain has TRBV29-1 and TRBJ1-1; possible D gene TRBD1, 6 bases. The V and J ends lost 3 bases and 6 bases respectively, with 14 bases between them. The CDR3 consists of 13 residues. The germline CDR1 and CDR2 sequences are SQVTM and ANQGSEA. The CDR3 here is CSVDKGGIAEAFF. The CDR3 DNA reads TGCAGCGTTGACAAAGGGGGGATTGCTGAAGCTTTCTTT.